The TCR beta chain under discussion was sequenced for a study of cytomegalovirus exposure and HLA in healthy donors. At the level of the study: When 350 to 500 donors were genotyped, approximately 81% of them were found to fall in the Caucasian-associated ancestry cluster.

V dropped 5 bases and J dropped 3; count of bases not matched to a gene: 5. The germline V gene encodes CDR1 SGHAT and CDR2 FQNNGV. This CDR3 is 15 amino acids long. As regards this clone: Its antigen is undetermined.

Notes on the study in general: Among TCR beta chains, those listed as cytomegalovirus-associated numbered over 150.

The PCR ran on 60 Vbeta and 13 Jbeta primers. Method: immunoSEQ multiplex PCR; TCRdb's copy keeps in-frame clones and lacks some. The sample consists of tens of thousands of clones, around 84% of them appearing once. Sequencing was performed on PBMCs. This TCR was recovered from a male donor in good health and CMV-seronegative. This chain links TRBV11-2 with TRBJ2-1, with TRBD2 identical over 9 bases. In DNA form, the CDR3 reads TGTGCCAGCAGCGTCGAGCGGGGGGACTACAATGAGCAGTTCTTC. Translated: CASSVERGDYNEQFF.